This section outlines one TCR beta chain sequence together with its context. This clonotype came up a few times. Its specific antigen is unknown. Per-base quality was not reported, and no clone a single base away is much larger than it. The record originates from a study of response to subunit inactivated influenza vaccine (dated by TCRdb to the late 2010s). The study in broad terms: Deep quantitative profiling of the T cell receptor repertoire was used in the study to follow responses to a trivalent subunit inactivated influenza vaccine.

General conclusions and limits of the study: The authors proposed that each seasonal influenza vaccination may bring in only a limited number of new T cells.

Libraries came from RT-PCR. The sequencer listed for this sample is Illumina HiSeq 2500. The raw public reads went through TCRdb reprocessing: fastp at Q25, MiXCR clone calling, in-frame beta chains kept. Under each unique CDR3 protein, matching rows form one entry showing the most common genes and DNA. The sample table shows some 540,000 distinct CDR3 sequences, and approximately 22% are seen once. Of the sample, roughly 2.8% is held by the ten largest clones. Measured from the cysteine to the phenylalanine, the CDR3 is 15 residues long. Of all the DNA, just the CDR3 is kept, 45 bases in frame from base 1. CDR1 SGHTA and CDR2 FQGNSA are derived from the germline V gene. At the junction V is shortened by 2 bases and J by 4 bases; bases outside the gene matches: 5. The data were also submitted as part of a second study, on T cells expressing NK-cell markers. As described in the second report: The TCR beta cDNA libraries were made using 5'RACE template switching, a step that added both a universal primer site and unique molecular identifiers. Roughly 8 donors provided sorted CD3+CD56+NKG2C+, CD3+CD56+NKG2C- and CD3+CD56-NKG2C+ T-cell subsets, whose TCR beta-chain repertoires were profiled. Among the eight sequenced donors, only one was HCMV-seronegative, while the other seven were HCMV-seropositive. To restrict sorting to alphabetaTCR-expressing T cells, an anti-gammadeltaTCR antibody was added in several experiments. In roughly 6 donors, the dominant CD3+CD56+NKG2C+ clonotypes ranked among the top 10 CD8+ clonotypes, making up about 1.0-7.5% of CD8+ T cells. Those dominant clonotypes were again the most abundant among CD3+CD56-NKG2C+ cells in a handful of donors, at about 25-60.1%. Whether the expanded NKG2C-expressing T cell clones were specific for HCMV antigens was left unclear. Randomly selected healthy volunteers, three men and five women, were used as the eight sequenced donors. To determine HCMV serostatus, a commercial ELISA kit was used to detect HCMV-specific IgG in serum. Peripheral blood mononuclear cells were isolated from blood by Ficoll density gradient centrifugation. Magnetic immunoseparation with Miltenyi isolation kits was used to isolate CD4+ and CD8+ T cells from PBMC. cDNA synthesis was primed from the TCR beta constant segment, followed by two successive PCR amplification steps. Sequencing of the libraries produced 2 x 150 bp reads on Illumina HiSeq 2000/2500, MiSeq or NextSeq. Reads were demultiplexed and grouped by UMI with MIGEC, and clonotypes were assembled and quantified with MiTCR. To exclude erroneous sequences, any TCR cDNA sequence not supported by at least two reads was discarded. The tcR package was used for downstream repertoire analysis, and clonotypes were matched between fractions using CDR3 nucleotide sequence together with V segment. VDJmatch was used to annotate antigen specificity against VDJdb, with one amino acid substitution in CDR3 allowed.

The specimen comprised CD4+ T cells sorted from PBMCs, sampled 11 to 12 days after vaccination. This TCR was sampled from a man between 50 and 59 years old who received an inactivated influenza vaccine. Donor details come from another sample of the same person, matched by shared clones. The chain couples TRBV7-2 to TRBJ2-7; 10 of the junction bases match TRBD2. The bases read TGTGCCAGCAGCTTAAGGACTAGCGGTCTATACGAGCAGTACTTC. It translates as CASSLRTSGLYEQYF.